This T cell receptor (beta chain) originates from a study of shared clonotypes between healthy human individuals. Positive CCR7 selection of CD45RO-negative cells yielded the naive CD8 cells, and terminally differentiated effector memory CD45RA+ cells were excluded. Caucasian adults living in Nashville, Tennessee, provided all samples. Points on this clone: The antigen is not known.

The V end lost 4 bases, the J end lost 7 bases, and 21 bases lay between the germline ends. Germline loops: CDR1 SGHDT, CDR2 YYEEEE. The CDR3 runs to 15 residues. Regarding the study as a whole: The naive CD4 repertoires of four donors were compared, and roughly 5.1% of clonotypes were shared. Researchers sampled blood only, noting tissue repertoires likely differ.

The repertoire was sequenced with immunoSEQ multiplex PCR; TCRdb's copy has only in-frame clones and lacks some. The sample shows 1.5 million to 2.5 million clones, roughly 95% of them seen only once. Sequencing was done on a sample of naive CD8+ T cells sorted from blood. This TCR was sampled from a man aged 18 to 30 in good health. The rearrangement uses TRBV5-6 and TRBJ2-7; D not resolved. CDR3 DNA: TGTGCCAGCAGCCTGCAGCCTCGGGCCTACGAAGAGCAGTACTTC. It specifies CASSLQPRAYEEQYF.